Listed below are T cell receptor beta chains from one sample, sequenced in a study of OX40 agonist ivuxolimab in advanced cancers. Clones were sequenced by immunoSEQ multiplex PCR, and TCRdb holds only the in-frame ones, with some missing. The top ten clones hold approximately 14% of a sample with roughly 64,000 clones, over 75% of them seen once. The sample was CD4+ or CD8+ T cells sorted from blood, taken in a trial of the OX40 agonist ivuxolimab. Receptors were obtained from an adult with an advanced solid tumor such as melanoma, head and neck, liver or kidney cancer. Both conserved end residues are part of each CDR3. A D gene is named only where the DNA matches it firmly. Only part of the rows carry a size: once, few, many, or a class if the clone is expanded.

v_gene	j_gene	abundance	d_gene	CDR3aa	CDR3nt
TRBV29-1	TRBJ2-2	-	-	CSVEGVGGTTGELFF	TGCAGCGTTGAAGGGGTCGGGGGTACCACCGGGGAGCTGTTTTTT
TRBV29-1	TRBJ2-1	-	-	CSVVTGEQFF	TGCAGCGTTGTTACGGGCGAGCAGTTCTTC
TRBV7-9	TRBJ1-5	-	TRBD1	CASSSFGQGDQPQHF	TGTGCCAGCAGCTCCTTCGGACAGGGGGATCAGCCCCAGCATTTT
TRBV28	TRBJ1-4	-	-	CASSSQTDVNEKLFF	TGTGCCAGCAGTTCCCAGACTGACGTTAATGAAAAACTGTTTTTT
TRBV7-9	TRBJ2-1	-	TRBD2	CASSLLAGGFDNEQFF	TGTGCCAGCAGCCTACTAGCGGGAGGGTTCGATAATGAGCAGTTCTTC
TRBV6-1	TRBJ2-7	once	-	CASSEKAGREQYF	TGTGCCAGCAGTGAAAAGGCAGGGCGGGAGCAGTACTTC
TRBV6-6	TRBJ2-5	once	TRBD1	CASRRDQGAGETQYF	TGTGCCAGCAGACGAGATCAGGGGGCGGGTGAGACCCAGTACTTC
TRBV30	TRBJ2-7	-	-	CAWSVTGYYEQYF	TGTGCCTGGAGTGTCACAGGGTACTACGAGCAGTACTTC
TRBV4-1	TRBJ2-7	few	TRBD1	CASSLMTGASYEQYF	TGCGCCAGCAGCCTCATGACAGGGGCATCCTACGAGCAGTACTTC
TRBV29-1	TRBJ2-5	-	-	CSVRILGGQYF	TGCAGCGTTAGAATTTTGGGGGGCCAGTACTTC
TRBV5-6	TRBJ1-1	-	-	CASTHPGDTEAFF	TGTGCCAGCACCCACCCCGGGGACACTGAAGCTTTCTTT
TRBV9	TRBJ2-3	-	TRBD2	CASSAPAGETTDTQYF	TGTGCCAGCAGCGCACCAGCGGGGGAAACCACAGATACGCAGTATTTT
TRBV7-9	TRBJ2-2	-	-	CASGSRDKNTGELFF	TGTGCCAGCGGGAGCCGGGACAAGAACACCGGGGAGCTGTTTTTT
TRBV7-9	TRBJ2-7	-	TRBD2	CASGQTSGTVYEQYF	TGTGCCAGCGGCCAAACTAGCGGGACTGTCTACGAGCAGTACTTC
TRBV4-1	TRBJ2-7	-	TRBD2	CASSQVASGKDEQYF	TGCGCCAGCAGCCAAGTCGCTAGCGGGAAAGACGAGCAGTACTTC
TRBV4-1	TRBJ2-4	once	TRBD2	CASSPIVRGGAKNIQYF	TGCGCCAGCAGCCCTATTGTACGGGGGGGTGCCAAAAACATTCAGTACTTC
TRBV14	TRBJ2-7	once	-	CASSQQPRGYSYEQYF	TGTGCCAGCAGCCAGCAACCACGGGGGTATTCCTACGAGCAGTACTTC
TRBV27	TRBJ2-1	-	-	CASSFGTYNEQFF	TGTGCCAGCAGTTTCGGGACCTACAATGAGCAGTTCTTC
TRBV10-2	TRBJ1-5	-	TRBD1	CASGTGGLEQPQHF	TGCGCCAGCGGGACAGGGGGCCTTGAACAGCCCCAGCATTTT
TRBV27	TRBJ1-4	few	-	CASSPTTVEKLFF	TGTGCCAGCAGTCCCACGACGGTGGAAAAACTGTTTTTT
TRBV5-4	TRBJ2-7	-	-	CASSLEGYEQCF	TGTGCCAGCAGCTTGGAGGGCTACGAGCAGTGCTTC
TRBV15	TRBJ1-4	-	TRBD1	CATSSNAGGPSNEKLFF	TGTGCCACCAGCAGCAACGCAGGGGGCCCGTCTAATGAAAAACTGTTTTTT